This section outlines one T cell receptor (beta chain) sequence together with its context. Its antigen is currently not known. Per-base qualities were not stored, and no clone one base away is much larger. The sample's time point, from its label and the paper: pre-reinfection, 55 to 20 weeks before reinfection detection. The sorted cells were sequenced directly ex vivo, without any in vitro expansion ahead of TCR sequencing. The donors were people who inject drugs and were enrolled in Canada's Montreal Acute Hepatitis C Cohort Study (HEPCO). As controls, total naive CD8 T cells were sorted as viable CD3+ CD8+ CD45RO- cells from a couple of donors at all three reinfection time points. Before sorting, cryopreserved peripheral blood mononuclear cells were thawed and CD8 T cells were purified from those thawed cells. CD8 T cells were enriched by negative selection with the MACS CD8+ T cell Isolation Kit. Cell sorting was done on a BD FACSAria II sorter with FACSDiva software, and data were analyzed with FlowJo.

Library preparation was by the immunoSEQ multiplex PCR assay. Genomic DNA was pulled from the sorted cells, and the automated high-throughput method of Adaptive Biotechnologies was used to sequence the TCR beta V, D and J regions. CDR3 regions were amplified with a two-step, bias-controlled multiplex PCR. Amplified TCR beta libraries were sequenced on an Illumina instrument. The published analysis was carried out like this. Demultiplexed reads were processed to reduce amplification and sequencing bias, and CDR3 sequences were assigned to gene families using the IMGT database. ImmunoSEQ software version 2.0 was used to analyze the repertoire data. Out-of-frame sequences and sequences containing stop codons in the CDR3 were removed from the clonotype lists. Clonotypes with a frequency below 0.01% were excluded because such clonotypes corresponded to less than one cell. Richness was computed as observed richness divided by input cell number, and evenness as Shannon entropy divided by log observed richness. Repertoire diversity and the similarity between time points were measured using Simpson diversity and Morisita-Horn overlap indices. Clonotypes were categorized as dominant (>1%), sub-dominant (0.5-0.99%), low abundance (0.1-0.49%) or lowest abundance (<0.1%). A germline index was calculated as total CDR3 length minus total nucleotide additions, divided by total CDR3 length. TCRdb obtained this table from immuneACCESS and retained in-frame rearrangements with V and J assigned. These tables miss some clones; where compared with another copy, unresolved V genes account for less than half of the shortfall, and the remainder is unexplained. The D gene and trimming were derived from the DNA, and the V and J assignments and clone size from that table. Counted in this sample were 50,000 or so clones; around 92% of them appeared once. The top ten hold over 0.95% of the sample.

This sample is drawn from a study of memory CD8 T cells in hepatitis C reinfection (dated by TCRdb to about 2017). About the full investigation: Two consecutive HCV infections were spontaneously resolved by three donors, whereas a primary infection was cleared by two donors who then became chronically infected after reinfection. HCV reinfection was defined as a positive HCV RNA test following two negative tests taken at least 60 days apart. Pre-reinfection samples were taken from 55 to 20 weeks before reinfection was detected. Across an HCV reinfection episode in 4 to 6 donors, the study followed the TCR beta repertoire of virus-specific CD8 T cells over time. Between about 2008 and 2012, a few reinfection cases that had stored pre-reinfection samples were identified. In the reinfection study, participants with a resolved prior HCV infection were followed up every 3 months.

V ends up 4 bases short and J 2 bases short, with an unmatched junction base count of 5. Taken from cysteine to phenylalanine, the CDR3 has 15 residues. This entry keeps only the CDR3 DNA: 45 bases, framed from base 1. The germline V gene encodes CDR1 SGHVS and CDR2 FNYEAQ. Study-wide findings and limitations: Because only a handful of donors were included, definitive conclusions about public clonotypes linked to secondary clearance could not be reached by the study.

The sample was naive CD8+ T cells sorted from blood. The cell subset or site label, read with the paper, signifies: total naive CD8+CD45RO- T cells. The chain is made from TRBV7-6 and TRBJ2-5, and 9 junction bases match TRBD2. The clonotype comes from a man between 18 and 35 years old with hepatitis C virus infection. For the CDR3, the sequence is CASSSGTSRQETQYF. The nucleotide sequence reads as follows: TGTGCCAGCAGCTCGGGGACTAGCCGGCAAGAGACCCAGTACTTC.